This TCR beta chain was profiled in a study of T-cell memory formation after mild COVID-19 (dated by TCRdb to the early 2020s). General notes on the study: TCR sequence clusters from the two donors were found to be largely donor specific. The cohort comprised two young, previously healthy adult volunteers, one female and one male. Longitudinal TCRalpha and TCRbeta repertoire sequencing tracked T-cell clones expanding and contracting after mild COVID-19 in two donors. General conclusions and limits of the study: Contracting CD4+ clones were located mainly in the CM and EM memory subsets, whereas CD8+ clones were found to be enriched in EMRA. Some responding clones were detected in pre-infection memory, which suggested that pre-existing cross-reactive memory T cells had joined the SARS-CoV-2 response. The second-wave clones that peaked on day 37 were not confirmed to be SARS-CoV-2 specific. Only a couple of mild cases were covered by the study, and larger cohorts that include severe cases with pre-infection samples were considered necessary. From day 15 to 85, contracting clones showed balanced CD4/CD8 phenotypes, whereas a second wave of clones that expanded from day 15 to 37 leaned towards CD4+.

Ficoll-Paque density gradient centrifugation was used to isolate PBMCs. The germline V gene gives CDR1 as SGHTA and CDR2 as FQGNSA. V is pared back by 5 bases and J by 3 bases, with 10 bases lying between the germline termini. Inclusive of the bounding cysteine and phenylalanine, the CDR3 is 13 residues long. This entry keeps only the CDR3 DNA: 39 bases, framed from base 1. This clonotype has a count of ten or more. Its antigen specificity is not known. Per-nucleotide qualities are absent, and no much larger clonotype sits a single base away. The sequencing machine was an Illumina NovaSeq 6000. cDNA libraries for TCRalpha and TCRbeta were prepared by 5'RACE using constant-segment primers, with sample barcodes and unique molecular identifiers added. RNA was extracted from every sample with Trizol reagent. The libraries were amplified in two PCR steps, and the second step added a second sample barcode and Illumina TruSeq adapters. Libraries were sequenced on an Illumina NovaSeq with 2 x 150 bp paired-end reads. The paper's data handling went like this. The reads were demultiplexed and collapsed into UMI-guided consensus sequences using migec v1.2.7. Using mixcr v2.1.11, the UMI consensuses were aligned to TRA and TRB V and J templates and assembled into clonotypes. A clonotype was counted as expanded or contracted only if both edgeR and NoisET called the change significant, with noise models trained on biological replicates. For edgeR calls, a false discovery rate-adjusted p below 0.01 and a log2 fold-change threshold of 1 were applied. As an exploratory analysis of dynamics, max-normalized trajectories of the 1000 most abundant clonotypes were examined by PCA with hierarchical clustering. Separately sequenced CD4+ and CD8+ repertoires were used to assign the CD4 or CD8 phenotype of responding clones. TCRdb ran its own pipeline on the public reads, namely fastp trimming at Q25 and MiXCR clone calling, and kept in-frame beta chains. Under each unique CDR3 protein, matching rows form one entry showing the most common genes and DNA. The V and J calls come from TCRdb's annotation, not from the publication. The table for this sample lists fewer than 200,000 distinct CDR3 sequences; about 18% of them were counted only once. Under 4.5% of the sample rests with the top ten.

The chain was built from TRBV7-2 and TRBJ2-5, with the D gene call left open. The sequence was obtained from a man aged 18 to 30 who had mild COVID-19 (a few samples of this study predate the infection). The sample titles of this study are shuffled in the database, so cell type and time point are left out; the donor was told from shared clones. Sequencing was done on a sample of PBMCs or a T cell subset sorted from them (not recorded which). The DNA reads TGTGCCAGCAGCAACCCAGTTAAAGAGACCCAGTACTTC. It translates as CASSNPVKETQYF.